The rows below give T cell receptor beta chains drawn from one sample of a study of blood T cell repertoires in COVID-19. Method: immunoSEQ multiplex PCR; TCRdb's copy keeps in-frame clones and lacks some. Here the sample spans about 200,000 clones, about 91% being singletons. Sequencing was performed on peripheral blood. The receptors here all came from a woman aged 40 to 50 with acute or convalescent COVID-19. Each CDR3 is given with its conserved first and last residue. D genes are given only for firm matches. Part of the rows lack a size; the others show once, few, many or a class for expanded clones.

v_gene: TRBV18; j_gene: TRBJ1-6; d_gene: -; abundance: -; CDR3aa: CASSTTDYNSPLHF; CDR3nt: TGTGCCAGCTCAACGACAGACTATAATTCACCCCTCCACTTT
v_gene: TRBV3-1/TRBV3-2; j_gene: TRBJ1-2; d_gene: -; abundance: -; CDR3aa: CASSQLQGQMGYGYTF; CDR3nt: TGTGCCAGCAGCCAATTACAGGGTCAAATGGGCTATGGCTACACCTTC
v_gene: TRBV6-5; j_gene: TRBJ1-2; d_gene: -; abundance: -; CDR3aa: CATYSYGYTF; CDR3nt: TGTGCCACCTACAGCTATGGCTACACCTTC
v_gene: TRBV29-1; j_gene: TRBJ1-1; d_gene: -; abundance: -; CDR3aa: CSVEGGDQVGTEAFF; CDR3nt: TGCAGCGTTGAAGGGGGCGATCAGGTGGGCACTGAAGCTTTCTTT
v_gene: TRBV7-2; j_gene: TRBJ2-3; d_gene: TRBD1; abundance: -; CDR3aa: CASSSQGATDTQYF; CDR3nt: TGTGCCAGCAGCTCACAGGGGGCGACAGATACGCAGTATTTT
v_gene: TRBV6-6; j_gene: TRBJ1-5; d_gene: -; abundance: -; CDR3aa: CASSYSIQYQPQHF; CDR3nt: TGTGCCAGCAGTTACTCGATCCAGTATCAGCCCCAGCATTTT
v_gene: TRBV2; j_gene: TRBJ2-2; d_gene: -; abundance: -; CDR3aa: CASSVHSNTGELFF; CDR3nt: TGTGCCAGCAGTGTGCACAGTAACACCGGGGAGCTGTTTTTT
v_gene: TRBV7-2; j_gene: TRBJ1-1; d_gene: -; abundance: -; CDR3aa: CASSFSELTEAFF; CDR3nt: TGTGCCAGCAGCTTTTCCGAGTTAACTGAAGCTTTCTTT
v_gene: TRBV30; j_gene: TRBJ1-1; d_gene: -; abundance: -; CDR3aa: CAWSVLGSEAFF; CDR3nt: TGTGCCTGGAGTGTACTGGGCAGTGAAGCTTTCTTT
v_gene: TRBV13; j_gene: TRBJ2-4; d_gene: -; abundance: -; CDR3aa: CASSLWGGPKNIQYF; CDR3nt: TGTGCCAGCAGCTTATGGGGGGGCCCCAAAAACATTCAGTACTTC
v_gene: TRBV19; j_gene: TRBJ1-2; d_gene: TRBD1; abundance: -; CDR3aa: CASSKAGGAGVGYTF; CDR3nt: TGTGCCAGTAGTAAGGCAGGGGGCGCAGGCGTCGGCTACACCTTC
v_gene: TRBV19; j_gene: TRBJ1-3; d_gene: -; abundance: once; CDR3aa: CASRRTFSGNTIYF; CDR3nt: TGTGCCAGTAGGCGGACATTTTCTGGAAACACCATATATTTT
v_gene: TRBV6-6; j_gene: TRBJ1-5; d_gene: -; abundance: -; CDR3aa: CASSKQGGNQPQHF; CDR3nt: TGTGCCAGCAGCAAACAGGGAGGCAATCAGCCCCAGCATTTT
v_gene: TRBV5-1; j_gene: TRBJ1-6; d_gene: -; abundance: -; CDR3aa: CASSPTGLLSNSPLHF; CDR3nt: TGCGCCAGCAGCCCTACAGGGTTATTAAGTAATTCACCCCTCCACTTT
v_gene: TRBV2; j_gene: TRBJ1-2; d_gene: -; abundance: -; CDR3aa: CATTLGRDYGYTF; CDR3nt: TGTGCCACCACTCTGGGCAGGGACTATGGCTACACCTTC
v_gene: TRBV19; j_gene: TRBJ2-3; d_gene: TRBD2; abundance: -; CDR3aa: CASSKTSGVYTDTQYF; CDR3nt: TGTGCCAGTAGTAAAACTAGCGGGGTATACACAGATACGCAGTATTTT
v_gene: TRBV2; j_gene: TRBJ1-5; d_gene: -; abundance: few; CDR3aa: CASSAGVGQPQHF; CDR3nt: TGTGCCAGCAGTGCCGGGGTTGGGCAGCCCCAGCATTTT
v_gene: TRBV2; j_gene: TRBJ1-6; d_gene: TRBD1; abundance: -; CDR3aa: CASRGQGGSGSPLHF; CDR3nt: TGTGCCAGCAGGGGACAGGGAGGATCAGGTTCACCCCTCCACTTT
v_gene: TRBV15; j_gene: TRBJ1-5; d_gene: TRBD1; abundance: -; CDR3aa: CATSEQGSQPQHF; CDR3nt: TGTGCCACCAGCGAACAGGGGAGTCAGCCCCAGCATTTT
v_gene: TRBV12-3/TRBV12-4; j_gene: TRBJ2-1; d_gene: -; abundance: -; CDR3aa: CASSLGANEQFF; CDR3nt: TGTGCCAGCAGTTTGGGCGCCAATGAGCAGTTCTTC
v_gene: TRBV2; j_gene: TRBJ1-2; d_gene: -; abundance: -; CDR3aa: CASSKSRDGYTF; CDR3nt: TGTGCCAGCAGCAAATCCAGGGATGGCTACACCTTC
v_gene: TRBV5-1; j_gene: TRBJ1-4; d_gene: -; abundance: once; CDR3aa: CASSTNLATNEKLFF; CDR3nt: TGCGCCAGCAGCACTAACCTTGCAACTAATGAAAAACTGTTTTTT
v_gene: TRBV12-3/TRBV12-4; j_gene: TRBJ1-2; d_gene: -; abundance: -; CDR3aa: CASSFQGGGYTF; CDR3nt: TGTGCCAGCAGTTTCCAGGGCGGAGGCTACACCTTC
v_gene: TRBV4-2; j_gene: TRBJ2-5; d_gene: TRBD2; abundance: -; CDR3aa: CASARERGDVETQYF; CDR3nt: TGTGCCAGCGCGAGGGAGCGGGGGGACGTAGAGACCCAGTACTTC
v_gene: TRBV10-3; j_gene: TRBJ1-6; d_gene: -; abundance: -; CDR3aa: CAISPRGQGNSPLHF; CDR3nt: TGTGCCATCTCTCCTCGAGGGCAGGGGAATTCACCCCTCCACTTT
v_gene: TRBV30; j_gene: TRBJ1-2; d_gene: TRBD1; abundance: -; CDR3aa: CAWSPGGGYTF; CDR3nt: TGTGCCTGGAGTCCAGGGGGCGGCTACACCTTC
v_gene: TRBV6-6; j_gene: TRBJ2-4; d_gene: TRBD1; abundance: -; CDR3aa: CASSPAGQGEVKNIQYF; CDR3nt: TGTGCCAGCAGTCCAGCGGGACAGGGTGAGGTCAAAAACATTCAGTACTTC
v_gene: TRBV5-6; j_gene: TRBJ2-2; d_gene: TRBD1; abundance: -; CDR3aa: CASSGGQGANGELFF; CDR3nt: TGTGCCAGCAGCGGCGGACAGGGCGCGAACGGGGAGCTGTTTTTT
v_gene: TRBV11-3; j_gene: TRBJ2-5; d_gene: TRBD2; abundance: -; CDR3aa: CASSLGPSGGLQETQYF; CDR3nt: TGTGCCAGCAGCTTAGGACCGAGCGGGGGCCTCCAAGAGACCCAGTACTTC
v_gene: TRBV5-6; j_gene: TRBJ1-6; d_gene: -; abundance: -; CDR3aa: CASSLVQNYNSPLHF; CDR3nt: TGTGCCAGCAGCTTGGTACAGAACTATAATTCACCCCTCCACTTT
v_gene: TRBV2; j_gene: TRBJ2-1; d_gene: -; abundance: -; CDR3aa: CASHFLKTYNEQFF; CDR3nt: TGTGCCAGCCACTTCTTGAAGACCTACAATGAGCAGTTCTTC
v_gene: TRBV5-1; j_gene: TRBJ2-3; d_gene: TRBD2; abundance: once; CDR3aa: CASSPHSGGDTDTQYF; CDR3nt: TGCGCCAGCAGCCCTCATAGCGGGGGGGACACAGATACGCAGTATTTT
v_gene: TRBV9; j_gene: TRBJ1-4; d_gene: -; abundance: -; CDR3aa: CASSVAGSEKLFF; CDR3nt: TGTGCCAGCAGCGTAGCAGGAAGTGAAAAACTGTTTTTT
v_gene: TRBV9; j_gene: TRBJ1-2; d_gene: TRBD1; abundance: few; CDR3aa: CASSPEWTGVYGYTF; CDR3nt: TGTGCCAGCAGCCCCGAATGGACAGGGGTCTATGGCTACACCTTC
v_gene: TRBV25-1; j_gene: TRBJ2-3; d_gene: -; abundance: -; CDR3aa: CASSAGDTQYF; CDR3nt: TGTGCCAGCAGTGCAGGAGATACGCAGTATTTT
v_gene: TRBV19; j_gene: TRBJ2-1; d_gene: -; abundance: -; CDR3aa: CASSIGNNEQFF; CDR3nt: TGTGCCAGTAGTATCGGGAACAATGAGCAGTTCTTC
v_gene: TRBV6-6; j_gene: TRBJ1-5; d_gene: -; abundance: once; CDR3aa: CASSYDIRGQPQHF; CDR3nt: TGTGCCAGCAGTTACGATATTAGAGGGCAGCCCCAGCATTTT
v_gene: TRBV5-1; j_gene: TRBJ1-3; d_gene: TRBD1; abundance: -; CDR3aa: CASSLTGGPGNTIYF; CDR3nt: TGCGCCAGCAGCTTGACAGGGGGGCCTGGAAACACCATATATTTT
v_gene: TRBV5-1; j_gene: TRBJ2-5; d_gene: TRBD1; abundance: -; CDR3aa: CASSDRGAETQYF; CDR3nt: TGCGCCAGCAGCGACAGGGGGGCAGAGACCCAGTACTTC
v_gene: TRBV5-1; j_gene: TRBJ1-2; d_gene: -; abundance: once; CDR3aa: CASSLSRAGDGYTF; CDR3nt: TGCGCCAGCAGCTTATCGCGGGCGGGAGATGGCTACACCTTC